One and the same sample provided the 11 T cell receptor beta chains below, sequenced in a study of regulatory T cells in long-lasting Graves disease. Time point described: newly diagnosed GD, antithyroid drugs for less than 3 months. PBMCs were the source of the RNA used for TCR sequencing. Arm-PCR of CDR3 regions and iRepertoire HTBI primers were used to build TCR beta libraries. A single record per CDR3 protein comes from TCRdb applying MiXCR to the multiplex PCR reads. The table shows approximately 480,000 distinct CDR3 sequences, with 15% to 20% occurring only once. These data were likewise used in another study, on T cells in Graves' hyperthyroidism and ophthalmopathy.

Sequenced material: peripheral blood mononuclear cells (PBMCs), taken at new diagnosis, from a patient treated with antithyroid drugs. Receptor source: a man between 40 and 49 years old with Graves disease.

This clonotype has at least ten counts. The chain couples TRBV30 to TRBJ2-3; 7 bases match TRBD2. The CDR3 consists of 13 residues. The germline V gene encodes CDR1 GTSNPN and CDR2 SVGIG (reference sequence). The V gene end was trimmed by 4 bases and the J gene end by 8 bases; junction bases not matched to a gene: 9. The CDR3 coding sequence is TGTGCCTGGATAAGGAGCGGGAAGGGTACGCAGTATTTT. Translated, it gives CAWIRSGKGTQYF.

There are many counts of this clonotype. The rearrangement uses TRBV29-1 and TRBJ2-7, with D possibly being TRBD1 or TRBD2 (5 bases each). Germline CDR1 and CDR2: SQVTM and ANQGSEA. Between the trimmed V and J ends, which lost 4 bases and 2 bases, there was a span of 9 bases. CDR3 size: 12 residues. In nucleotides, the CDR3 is TGCAGCGTTGGAAGAGGGGCCTACGAGCAGTACTTC. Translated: CSVGRGAYEQYF.

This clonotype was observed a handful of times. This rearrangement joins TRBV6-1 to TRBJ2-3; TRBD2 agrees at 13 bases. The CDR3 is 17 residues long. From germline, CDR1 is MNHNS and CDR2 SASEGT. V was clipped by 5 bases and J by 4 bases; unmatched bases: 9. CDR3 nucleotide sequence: TGTGCCAGCAGTCGGGGGACTAGCGGGACCATCGCAGATACGCAGTATTTT. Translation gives CASSRGTSGTIADTQYF.

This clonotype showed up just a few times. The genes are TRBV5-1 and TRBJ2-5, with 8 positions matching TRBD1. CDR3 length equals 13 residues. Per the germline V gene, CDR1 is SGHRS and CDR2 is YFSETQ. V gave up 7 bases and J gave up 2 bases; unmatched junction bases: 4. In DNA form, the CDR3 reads TGCGCCAGCGGGACAGGAGGGCAAGAGACCCAGTACTTC. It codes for CASGTGGQETQYF.

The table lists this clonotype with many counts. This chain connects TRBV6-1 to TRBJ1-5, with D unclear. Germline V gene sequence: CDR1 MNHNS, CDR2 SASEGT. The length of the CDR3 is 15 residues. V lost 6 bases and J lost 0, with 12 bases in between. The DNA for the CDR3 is TGTGCCAGCAGCCGAAAGGGAAGTAGCAATCAGCCCCAGCATTTT. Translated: CASSRKGSSNQPQHF.

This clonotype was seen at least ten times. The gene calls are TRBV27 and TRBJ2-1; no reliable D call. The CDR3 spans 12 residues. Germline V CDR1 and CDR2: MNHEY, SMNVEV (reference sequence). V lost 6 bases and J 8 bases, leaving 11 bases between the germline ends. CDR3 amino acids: CASSLDPHEQFF. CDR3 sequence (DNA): TGTGCCAGCAGCCTGGACCCCCATGAGCAGTTCTTC.

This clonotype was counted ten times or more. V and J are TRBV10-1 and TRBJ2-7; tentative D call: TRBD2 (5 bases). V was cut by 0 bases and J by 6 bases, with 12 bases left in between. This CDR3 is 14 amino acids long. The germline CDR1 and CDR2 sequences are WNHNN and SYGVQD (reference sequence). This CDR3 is CASSESGRAGEQYF. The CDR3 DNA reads TGCGCCAGCAGTGAGTCGGGAAGGGCGGGCGAGCAGTACTTC.

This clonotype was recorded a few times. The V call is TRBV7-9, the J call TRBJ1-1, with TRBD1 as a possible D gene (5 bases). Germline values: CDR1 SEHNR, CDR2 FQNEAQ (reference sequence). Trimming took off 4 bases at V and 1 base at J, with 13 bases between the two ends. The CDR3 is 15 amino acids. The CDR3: CASSSIRTRNTEAFF. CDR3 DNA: TGTGCCAGCAGCTCCATAAGGACAAGGAACACTGAAGCTTTCTTT. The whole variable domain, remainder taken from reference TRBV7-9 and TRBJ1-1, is DTGVSQNPRHKITKRGQNVTFRCDPISEHNRLYWYRQTLGQGPEFLTYFQNEAQLEKSRLLSDRFSAERPKGSFSTLEIQRTEQGDSAMYLCASSSIRTRNTEAFFGQGTRLTVV.

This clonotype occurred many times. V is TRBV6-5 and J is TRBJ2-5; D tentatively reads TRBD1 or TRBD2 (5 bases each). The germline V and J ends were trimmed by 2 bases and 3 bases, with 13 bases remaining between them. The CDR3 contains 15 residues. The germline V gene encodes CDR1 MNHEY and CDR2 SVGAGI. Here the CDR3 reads CASSYEGTRKETQYF. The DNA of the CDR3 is TGTGCCAGCAGTTACGAGGGGACGAGAAAAGAGACCCAGTACTTC.

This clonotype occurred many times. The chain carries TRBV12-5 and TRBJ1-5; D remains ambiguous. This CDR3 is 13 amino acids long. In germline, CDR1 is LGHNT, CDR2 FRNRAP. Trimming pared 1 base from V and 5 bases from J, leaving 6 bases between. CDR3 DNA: TGTGCTAGTGGTTTGGGGAGAGATCAGCCCCAGCATTTT. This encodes CASGLGRDQPQHF.

CDR3 DNA: TGTGCCAGCAGCTCCCTCTGGGGAGCGGGAGATGGCCATGAGCAGTTCTTC. As protein: CASSSLWGAGDGHEQFF. The chain is built from TRBV11-2 and TRBJ2-1; 8 nucleotides line up with TRBD2. V shed 4 bases and J 8 bases; nucleotides not matched to a gene: 16. This CDR3 has 17 residues. Germline values: CDR1 SGHAT, CDR2 FQNNGV.